This passage covers 9 T cell receptor beta chains from one sample sequenced in a study of cytomegalovirus exposure and HLA in healthy donors. Measured with immunoSEQ multiplex PCR; TCRdb has only the in-frame clones, and not every one. Among over 60,000 clones listed, approximately 95% were seen once. Sequencing used PBMCs. The receptors stem from a man younger than 35 in good health and CMV-seronegative.

The rearrangement joins TRBV5-4 to TRBJ2-5, with 10 bases matching TRBD1. V gave up 4 bases and J gave up 5 bases; unmatched junction bases: 8. Germline V gene data show CDR1 as SGHNT and CDR2 as YYREEE (reference sequence). This CDR3 spans 15 amino acids. CDR3 bases: TGTGCCAGCAGCCAGACAGGGGGCGATGGGGAGACCCAGTACTTC. It specifies CASSQTGGDGETQYF.

CDR3 coding DNA: TGCGCCAGCAGCTTGGGTCCGTCCGGATACAGCACCTACGAGCAGTACTTC. Encoded protein: CASSLGPSGYSTYEQYF. This chain joins TRBV5-1 and TRBJ2-7; D gene uncertain. V was shortened by 0 bases and J by 2 bases, with 18 bases between the two germline ends. CDR3 length: 17 residues. Germline CDR1 reads SGHRS; CDR2 reads YFSETQ. The variable domain in full, with the rest retrieved from reference TRBV5-1 and TRBJ2-7, is KAGVTQTPRYLIKTRGQQVTLSCSPISGHRSVSWYQQTPGQGLQFLFEYFSETQRNKGNFPGRFSGRQFSNSRSEMNVSTLELGDSALYLCASSLGPSGYSTYEQYFGPGTRLTVT.

The chain uses TRBV2 and TRBJ2-4; D is unclear. Germline V CDR1 and CDR2: SNHLY, FYNNEI. This CDR3 is 15 amino acids long. V was cut by 3 bases and J by 0 bases, with 9 bases left in between. CDR3 residues: CASSEGVLAKNIQYF. DNA for the CDR3: TGTGCCAGCAGTGAGGGCGTCCTAGCCAAAAACATTCAGTACTTC.

The chain combines TRBV19 with TRBJ1-6; no reliable D call. The V end lost 1 base, the J end lost 5 bases, and 12 bases lay between the germline ends. This CDR3 contains 16 residues. Germline V gene sequence: CDR1 LNHDA, CDR2 SQIVND (reference sequence). The CDR3 protein is CASSIGRRFNNSPLHF. As DNA, the CDR3 is TGTGCCAGTAGTATAGGTAGAAGATTTAATAATTCACCCCTCCACTTT.

The V call is TRBV7-2, the J call TRBJ1-5; the D gene is possibly TRBD1 (6 bases). The germline V gene has CDR1 SGHTA and CDR2 FQGNSA. CDR3 length: 16 amino acids. V lost 4 bases and J lost 0, with 13 bases in between. The CDR3 loop is CASSSGGAYSNQPQHF. In DNA, the CDR3 is TGTGCCAGCAGCTCCGGGGGGGCTTATAGCAATCAGCCCCAGCATTTT.

This clone was found once. The J gene is TRBJ1-5, the V gene TRBV7-8; D gene ambiguous. CDR3 length: 14 amino acids. Between the trimmed V and J ends, which lost 1 base and 2 bases, there was a span of 6 bases. Germline CDR1 reads SGHVS; CDR2 reads FQNEAQ. The chain's CDR3 is CASSLEQGNQPQHF. The CDR3 DNA is TGTGCCAGCAGCTTAGAGCAGGGCAATCAGCCCCAGCATTTT.

The gene calls are TRBV6-5 and TRBJ1-1; no definite D call. The V end was cut by 6 bases, the J end by 7 bases, with 9 bases between. This CDR3 region has 11 residues. Germline loops: CDR1 MNHEY, CDR2 SVGAGI. The CDR3 loop reads CASSNGGEAFF. DNA for the CDR3: TGTGCCAGCAGCAACGGTGGTGAAGCTTTCTTT.

This sequence joins TRBV2 and TRBJ2-1; 7 nucleotides line up with TRBD1. Germline-derived CDR1 and CDR2 are SNHLY and FYNNEI. J lost 10 bases, V lost 8 bases, and 5 bases had no gene match. CDR3 length equals 11 residues. CDR3 in amino acids: CASPSGGEQFF. In DNA, the CDR3 is TGTGCCAGCCCATCAGGGGGAGAGCAGTTCTTC.

The J gene is TRBJ1-2, the V gene TRBV7-2; possible D gene TRBD1, 6 bases. V was pared by 1 base and J by 3 bases, with 9 bases between. CDR1 SGHTA and CDR2 FQGNSA come from the germline V gene. The CDR3 consists of 14 residues. DNA for the CDR3: TGTGCCAGCAGCTTAGGAGCAGGGGACTATGGCTACACCTTC. Protein: CASSLGAGDYGYTF.